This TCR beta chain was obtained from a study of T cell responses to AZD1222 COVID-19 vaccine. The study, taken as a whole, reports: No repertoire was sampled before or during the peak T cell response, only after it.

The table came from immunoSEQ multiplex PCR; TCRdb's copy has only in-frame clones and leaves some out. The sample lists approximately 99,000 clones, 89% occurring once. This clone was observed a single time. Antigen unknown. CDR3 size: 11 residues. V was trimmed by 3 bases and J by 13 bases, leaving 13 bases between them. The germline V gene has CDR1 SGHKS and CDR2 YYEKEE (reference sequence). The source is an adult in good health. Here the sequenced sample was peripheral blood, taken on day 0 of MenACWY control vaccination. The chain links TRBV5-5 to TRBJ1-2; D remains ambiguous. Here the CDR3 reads CASSSGLVGTF. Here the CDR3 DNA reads TGTGCCAGCAGCTCTGGGTTGGTTGGCACCTTC.